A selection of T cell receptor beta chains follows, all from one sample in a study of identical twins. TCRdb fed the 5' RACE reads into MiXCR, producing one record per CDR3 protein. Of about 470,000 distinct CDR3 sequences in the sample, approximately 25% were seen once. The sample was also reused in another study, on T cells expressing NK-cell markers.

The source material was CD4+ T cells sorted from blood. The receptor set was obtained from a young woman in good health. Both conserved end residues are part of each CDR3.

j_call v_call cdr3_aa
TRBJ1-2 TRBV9 CASSVGVSGQEDGYTF
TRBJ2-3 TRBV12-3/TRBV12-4 CASSFWGAGADTQYF
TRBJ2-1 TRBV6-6 CASKRRADEQFF
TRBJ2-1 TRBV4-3 CASSQALLAGGGNEQFF
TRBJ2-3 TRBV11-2 CASSSRDRIRTDTQYF
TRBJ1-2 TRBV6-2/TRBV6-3 CASSYRPYEEGYTF
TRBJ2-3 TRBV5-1 CASSTLAGEIDTQYF
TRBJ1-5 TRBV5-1 CASSPGQGAGQPQHF
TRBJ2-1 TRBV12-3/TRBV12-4 CASSPLGGALSYNEQFF
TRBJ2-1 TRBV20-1 CSARAATGGNEQFF
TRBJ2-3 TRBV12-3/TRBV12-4 CASIMRLGADTQYF
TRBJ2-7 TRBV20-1 CSARDRSSGRPTYEQYF
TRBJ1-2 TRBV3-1 CASRWSQGGYTF
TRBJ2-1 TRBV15 CATSRAAGAYNEQFF
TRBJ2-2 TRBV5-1 CASSPTHDRSNTGELFF
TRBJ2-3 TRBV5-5 CASRPAGALGTQYF
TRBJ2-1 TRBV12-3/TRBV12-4 CASSYRAEQFF
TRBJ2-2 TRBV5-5 CASSGLNIGELFF
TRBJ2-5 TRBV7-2 CASSFFKETQYF
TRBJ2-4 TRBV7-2 CASRGEVKNIQYF
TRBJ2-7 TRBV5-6 CASSPRLLCWQYF
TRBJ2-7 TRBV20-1 CSATSGNYEQYF
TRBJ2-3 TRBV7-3 CASSPMFTDTQYF
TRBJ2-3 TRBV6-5 CASSYPPSSGSGTDTQYF
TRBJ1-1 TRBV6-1 CASSVDRANTEAFF
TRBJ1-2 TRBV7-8 CASSYHREAGSTF